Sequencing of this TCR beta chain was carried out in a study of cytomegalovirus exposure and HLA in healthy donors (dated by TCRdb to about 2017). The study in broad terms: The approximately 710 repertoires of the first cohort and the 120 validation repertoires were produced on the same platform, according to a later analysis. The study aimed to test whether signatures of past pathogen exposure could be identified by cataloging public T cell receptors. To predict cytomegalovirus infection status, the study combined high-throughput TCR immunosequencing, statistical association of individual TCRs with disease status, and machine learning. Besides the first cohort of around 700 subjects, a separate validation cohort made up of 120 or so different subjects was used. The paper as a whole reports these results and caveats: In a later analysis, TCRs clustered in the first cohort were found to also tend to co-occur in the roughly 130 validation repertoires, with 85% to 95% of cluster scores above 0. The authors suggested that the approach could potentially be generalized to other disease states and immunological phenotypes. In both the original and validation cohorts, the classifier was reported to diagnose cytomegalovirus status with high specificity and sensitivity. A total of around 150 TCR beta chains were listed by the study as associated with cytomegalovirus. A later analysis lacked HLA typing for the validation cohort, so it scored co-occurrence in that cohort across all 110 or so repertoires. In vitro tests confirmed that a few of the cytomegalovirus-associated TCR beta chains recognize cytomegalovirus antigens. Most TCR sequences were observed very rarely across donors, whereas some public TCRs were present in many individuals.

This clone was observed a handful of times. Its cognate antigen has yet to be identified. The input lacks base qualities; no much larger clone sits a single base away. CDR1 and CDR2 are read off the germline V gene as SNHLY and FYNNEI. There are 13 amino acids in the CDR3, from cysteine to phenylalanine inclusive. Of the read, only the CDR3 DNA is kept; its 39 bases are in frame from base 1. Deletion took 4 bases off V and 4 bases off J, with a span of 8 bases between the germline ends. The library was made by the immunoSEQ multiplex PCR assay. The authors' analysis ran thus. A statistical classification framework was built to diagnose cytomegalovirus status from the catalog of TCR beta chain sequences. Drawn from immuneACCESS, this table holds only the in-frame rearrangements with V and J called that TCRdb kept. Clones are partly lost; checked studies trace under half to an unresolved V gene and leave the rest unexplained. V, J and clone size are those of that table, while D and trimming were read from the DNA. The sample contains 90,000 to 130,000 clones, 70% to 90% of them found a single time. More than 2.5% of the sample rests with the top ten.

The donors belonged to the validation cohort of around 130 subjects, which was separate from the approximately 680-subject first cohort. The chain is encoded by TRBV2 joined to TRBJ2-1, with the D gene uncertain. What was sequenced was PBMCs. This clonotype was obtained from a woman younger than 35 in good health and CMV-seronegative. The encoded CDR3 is CASSAPGYNEQFF. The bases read TGTGCCAGCAGTGCCCCAGGTTACAATGAGCAGTTCTTC.